This T cell receptor beta chain was found in a study of blood T cell repertoires in COVID-19. Study at large: Sites in the United States, Italy and Spain provided acute and convalescent COVID-19 samples. Sources were T cells, B-cell-depleted T cells, or PBMCs; the material itself was cDNA or gDNA.

Repertoires were generated with immunoSEQ multiplex PCR, while TCRdb's copy carries only in-frame clones and drops some. This table holds 350,000 or so clones, roughly 90% found once. The CDR3 extends over 12 amino acids. Germline V CDR1 and CDR2: LGHDT, YNNKEL (reference sequence). Trimming took off 5 bases at V and 5 bases at J, with 9 bases between the two ends. Sequenced sample: PBMCs or T cells enriched from blood (not recorded which). The source is a woman in her twenties or thirties who had recovered from COVID-19. The chain couples TRBV3-1 (or the pseudogene TRBV3-2) to TRBJ1-1; D call uncertain. The CDR3 here is CASSMRETEAFF. DNA for the CDR3: TGTGCCAGCAGCATGCGGGAAACTGAAGCTTTCTTT.